What follows are 18 T cell receptor beta chains derived from one specimen sequenced in a study of vaccination and CD4 T cells after COVID-19. With the Oncomine TCR Beta short-read assay, DNA from cultured CD4+ T cells was sequenced. TCRdb itself ran the PCR reads through MiXCR, one entry per CDR3 protein. The table includes 20,000 to 25,000 distinct CDR3 sequences, approximately 50% detected once. Treatment: roughly nine-day PBMC culture with coronavirus spike peptide pools or control peptides (ViraFEST assay). Their cognate antigens are unknown. The specimen was CD4+ T cells from blood, cultured in vitro. Receptors originate from a human donor who had recovered from COVID-19.

This clonotype was seen a handful of times. The chain has TRBV11-2 and TRBJ2-5; D is unresolved. The V gene lost 6 bases and the J gene lost 4 bases, with 21 bases spanning the gap. From germline, CDR1 is SGHAT and CDR2 FQNNGV. The CDR3 covers 16 residues. The DNA of the CDR3 is TGTGCCAGCAGTTTCACAAACTACGCCCCGACAGAGACCCAGTACTTC. It is translated as CASSFTNYAPTETQYF.

With regard to this clonotype: No conserved phenylalanine or tryptophan is present at the end of the CDR3, so a read error is the likely explanation. V gene TRBV5-5 combines with J gene TRBJ2-6; D is perhaps TRBD1 (5 bases). From germline, CDR1 is SGHKS and CDR2 YYEKEE (reference sequence). The CDR3 is 17 residues long. Between the trimmed V and J ends, which lost 2 bases and 0 bases, there was a span of 12 bases. Written as DNA, the CDR3 is TGTGCCAGCAGCTTAACAGGTGCCCTCTCTGGGGCCAACGTCCTGACTTTA. Its protein is CASSLTGALSGANVLTL.

The V call is TRBV6-1, the J call TRBJ2-7; tentatively, D is TRBD2 (5 bases). V shed 1 base and J shed 4 bases, with 17 bases lying between them. CDR3 length: 16 amino acids. Germline-derived CDR1 and CDR2 are MNHNS and SASEGT. The CDR3 is CASSEVGEGSGYEQYF. In nucleotides, the CDR3 is TGTGCCAGCAGTGAAGTGGGCGAGGGATCGGGGTACGAGCAGTACTTC.

The chain couples TRBV6-1 to TRBJ1-2, with TRBD1 matching over 8 bases. CDR1 and CDR2 from the germline V gene are MNHNS and SASEGT. CDR3 length: 15 residues. Germline trimming cut 6 bases from V and 5 bases from J; bases unmatched to any gene: 11. The CDR3 region is CASRSPGQGDYGYTF. The CDR3 nucleotides are TGTGCCAGCAGATCACCTGGACAGGGTGATTATGGCTACACCTTC.

The chain couples TRBV10-3 to TRBJ2-5; TRBD2 agrees at 7 bases. With 10 bases clipped from V and 0 bases from J, the junction kept 14 bases outside the gene matches. The CDR3 covers 16 residues. Germline CDR1 is ENHRY and CDR2 is SYGVKD. CDR3 protein: CATYAGSGLYQETQYF. The CDR3 DNA follows: TGTGCCACCTACGCAGGTAGCGGGCTGTACCAAGAGACCCAGTACTTC.

The genes are TRBV25-1 and TRBJ2-1; no clear D gene. The CDR3 covers 15 residues. Trimming removed 1 base from V and 6 bases from J, with 13 bases in between. Germline V gene sequence: CDR1 MGHDK, CDR2 SYGVNS. The CDR3 DNA is TGTGCCAGCAGTGAATCACCCCGGGCTGTCAATGAGCAGTTCTTC. This translates into CASSESPRAVNEQFF.

The chain has TRBV5-4 and TRBJ1-1; D perhaps matches TRBD1 (5 bases). V lost 4 bases, J lost 0 bases, and 13 bases lay in between. Germline V gene sequence: CDR1 SGHNT, CDR2 YYREEE (reference sequence). The CDR3 has 15 amino acids. CDR3 bases: TGTGCCAGCAGCCCAAGCGGGGGGATGAACACTGAAGCTTTCTTT. This gives the protein CASSPSGGMNTEAFF.

This clonotype was recorded once. V and J are TRBV28 and TRBJ1-2; D is possibly TRBD1 (6 bases). Germline loops: CDR1 MDHEN, CDR2 SYDVKM. This CDR3 spans 13 amino acids. Trimming removed 6 bases from V and 2 bases from J, with 10 bases in between. This CDR3 reads CASSTTGNYGYTF. CDR3 bases: TGTGCCAGCAGCACGACAGGAAACTATGGCTACACCTTC.

The genes are TRBV6-1 and TRBJ1-5, with D uncertain. CDR3 length equals 14 residues. From germline, CDR1 is MNHNS and CDR2 SASEGT. Trimming cost V 6 bases and J 0 bases, with 9 bases left between them. The CDR3 sequence is CASRVTDSNQPQHF. For the CDR3, the DNA is TGTGCCAGCAGGGTGACGGATAGCAATCAGCCCCAGCATTTT.

The chain joins TRBV28 to TRBJ2-1; TRBD2 agrees at 8 bases. The trim removed 5 bases at V and 0 bases at J, leaving 6 bases unmatched. The CDR3 length is 16 residues. In germline, CDR1 is MDHEN, CDR2 SYDVKM. The CDR3 spells CASSTLSGSSYNEQFF. In nucleotides, the CDR3 is TGTGCCAGCAGTACCCTAAGCGGGAGCTCCTACAATGAGCAGTTCTTC.

The J gene is TRBJ2-5, the V gene TRBV20-1, with D uncertain. Germline CDR1 is DFQATT and CDR2 is SNEGSKA (reference sequence). The CDR3 runs 13 residues. V lost 3 bases and J lost 3, with 11 bases in between. CDR3 loop: CSAREPFKETQYF. In nucleotides, the CDR3 is TGCAGTGCTAGGGAACCGTTCAAAGAGACCCAGTACTTC.

The sample holds a few counts of this clonotype. The chain is built from TRBV20-1 and TRBJ1-5, with TRBD1 identical over 10 bases. Per germline, CDR1 DFQATT and CDR2 SNEGSKA (reference sequence). CDR3 length: 13 residues. The trim removed 6 bases at V and 5 bases at J, leaving 4 bases unmatched. In nucleotides, the CDR3 is TGCAGTGCCCGGGACAGGGGCTATCAGCCCCAGCATTTT. It codes for CSARDRGYQPQHF.

This clonotype was recorded only once. The V gene is TRBV11-3, the J gene TRBJ2-1; D is unclear. V lost 5 bases to trimming and J lost 5 bases, with 16 bases between them. Germline CDR1 SGHNT, CDR2 YENEEA. CDR3 size: 15 residues. The CDR3, as DNA: TGTGCCAGCAGCCCCGCGGCAGGTCGGAACAATGAGCAGTTCTTC. Residues: CASSPAAGRNNEQFF. The full variable domain, in which reference TRBV11-3 and TRBJ2-1 provide the parts outside the CDR3, is EAGVVQSPRYKIIEKKQPVAFWCNPISGHNTLYWYLQNLGQGPELLIRYENEEAVDDSQLPKDRFSAERLKGVDSTLKIQPAELGDSAVYLCASSPAAGRNNEQFFGPGTRLTVL.

This chain joins TRBV4-1 and TRBJ2-2; the D gene is possibly TRBD2 (7 bases). Germline CDR1 and CDR2: MGHRA and YSYEKL. The CDR3 sequence is 15 residues long. V dropped 4 bases and J dropped 2 bases, with 11 bases sitting between them. This chain's CDR3 is CASSLGGPNTGELFF. For the CDR3, the DNA is TGCGCCAGCAGCCTGGGGGGGCCTAACACCGGGGAGCTGTTTTTT.

The chain combines TRBV11-2 with TRBJ2-3; a weak D match, TRBD2 (6 bases). The CDR3 sequence is 13 residues long. Germline assignment: CDR1 SGHAT and CDR2 FQNNGV. Trimming cost V 5 bases and J 4 bases, with 10 bases left between them. CDR3 loop: CASSPGGADTQYF. CDR3 coding DNA: TGTGCCAGCAGCCCCGGGGGAGCAGATACGCAGTATTTT.

The chain links TRBV20-1 to TRBJ2-7; 10 bases are shared with TRBD1. V trimming: 6 bases; J trimming: 2 bases; junction bases outside the gene matches: 10. CDR3 length equals 15 residues. CDR1 DFQATT and CDR2 SNEGSKA come from the germline V gene (reference sequence). CDR3 sequence: CSAYPPGTGAYEQYF. In DNA form, the CDR3 reads TGCAGTGCCTACCCCCCCGGGACAGGGGCCTACGAGCAGTACTTC.

This clonotype was found once. V usage is TRBV7-3 and J usage is TRBJ2-3; no firm D call. This CDR3 is 16 amino acids long. Trimming took off 1 base at V and 0 bases at J, with 11 bases between the two ends. Germline CDR1 reads SGHTA; CDR2 reads FQGTGA. The CDR3 DNA sequence: TGTGCCAGCAGCTTAATGGCCAATCCTAGCACAGATACGCAGTATTTT. Amino acid sequence: CASSLMANPSTDTQYF.

This clonotype was seen more than once but under ten times. The chain joins TRBV15 to TRBJ1-3, with D perhaps matching TRBD1 (6 bases). The CDR3 totals 19 residues. V gave up 3 bases and J gave up 1 base, with 22 bases separating them. Germline values: CDR1 LNHNV, CDR2 YYDKDF (reference sequence). This chain's CDR3 is CATSRYGVGGSRSGNTIYF. In nucleotides, the CDR3 is TGTGCCACCAGCAGGTATGGAGTCGGGGGCAGCCGGTCTGGAAACACCATATATTTT.